This TCR beta chain was identified during a study of blood T cell repertoires in COVID-19. Background on the study: Acute and convalescent COVID-19 specimens originated in the United States, Italy and Spain. PBMCs, B-cell-depleted T cells, or T cells were the source of the cDNA or gDNA that made up the material.

CDR1 is SGHNT, CDR2 YYREEE, per germline (reference sequence). J lost 5 bases, V lost 4 bases, and 6 bases had no gene match. The CDR3 spans 14 residues. Original processing methods: Estimated nucleated cell counts came from reference gene primer amplification. The protocol was immunoSEQ multiplex PCR, while the TCRdb copy is restricted to in-frame clones and leaves out a portion. For V, J and clone size, that table is used; D and trimming come from the DNA. The sample includes about 68,000 clones, 80% to 95% seen only once; the top ten take 0.52%. The rearrangement links TRBV5-4 to TRBJ2-7; the match to TRBD2 covers 10 bases. The TCR sequence derives from a man aged 50 to 59 with COVID-19, enrolled during active disease. The sequencing input was peripheral blood. The CDR3 sequence is CASSPGLAFHEQYF. CDR3 DNA sequence: TGTGCCAGCAGCCCGGGACTAGCGTTCCACGAGCAGTACTTC.